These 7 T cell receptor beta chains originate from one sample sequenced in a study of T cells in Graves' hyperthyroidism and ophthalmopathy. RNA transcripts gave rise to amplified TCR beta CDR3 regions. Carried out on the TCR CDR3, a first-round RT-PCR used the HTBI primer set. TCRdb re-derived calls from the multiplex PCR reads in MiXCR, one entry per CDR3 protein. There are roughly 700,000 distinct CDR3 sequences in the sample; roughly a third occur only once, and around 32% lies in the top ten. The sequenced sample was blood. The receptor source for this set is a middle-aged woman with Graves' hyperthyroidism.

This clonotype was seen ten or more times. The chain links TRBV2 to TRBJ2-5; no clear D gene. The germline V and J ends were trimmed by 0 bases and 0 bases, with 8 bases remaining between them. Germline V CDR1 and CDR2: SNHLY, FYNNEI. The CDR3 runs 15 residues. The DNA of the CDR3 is TGTGCCAGCAGTGAAGCGGAACTACACCAAGAGACCCAGTACTTC. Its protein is CASSEAELHQETQYF.

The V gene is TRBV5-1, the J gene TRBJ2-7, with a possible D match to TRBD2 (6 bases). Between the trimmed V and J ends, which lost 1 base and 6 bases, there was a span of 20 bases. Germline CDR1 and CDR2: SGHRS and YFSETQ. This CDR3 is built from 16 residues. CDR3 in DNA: TGCGCCAGCAGCTTGTTGGGGACCGTGGGAGGCGGCGAGCAGTACTTC. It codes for CASSLLGTVGGGEQYF. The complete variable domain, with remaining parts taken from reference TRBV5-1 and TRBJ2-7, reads KAGVTQTPRYLIKTRGQQVTLSCSPISGHRSVSWYQQTPGQGLQFLFEYFSETQRNKGNFPGRFSGRQFSNSRSEMNVSTLELGDSALYLCASSLLGTVGGGEQYFGPGTRLTVT.

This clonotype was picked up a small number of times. For the CDR3, the DNA is TGTGCCAGTAGTATCGAGGGTAGCGCCTACGAGCAGTACTTC. Its protein product is CASSIEGSAYEQYF. V gene TRBV19 combines with J gene TRBJ2-7; possibly TRBD2 for D (5 bases). V was pared by 3 bases and J by 2 bases, with 11 bases between. Germline CDR1 and CDR2: LNHDA and SQIVND (reference sequence). This CDR3 contains 14 residues.

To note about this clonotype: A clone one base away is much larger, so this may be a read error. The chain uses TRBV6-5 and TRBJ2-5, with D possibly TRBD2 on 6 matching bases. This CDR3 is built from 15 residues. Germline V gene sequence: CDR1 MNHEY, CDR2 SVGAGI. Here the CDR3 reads CAGSPDRTIQETQYF. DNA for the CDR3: TGTGCCGGCAGTCCCGACCGGACTATCCAAGAGACCCAGTACTTC.

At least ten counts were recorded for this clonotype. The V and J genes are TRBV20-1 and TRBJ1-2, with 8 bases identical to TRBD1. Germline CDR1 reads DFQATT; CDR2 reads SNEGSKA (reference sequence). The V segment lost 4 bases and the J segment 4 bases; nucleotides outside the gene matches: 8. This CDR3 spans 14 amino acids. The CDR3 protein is CSAMRDRGGYGYTF. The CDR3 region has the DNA TGCAGTGCTATGCGAGACAGGGGTGGCTATGGCTACACCTTC.

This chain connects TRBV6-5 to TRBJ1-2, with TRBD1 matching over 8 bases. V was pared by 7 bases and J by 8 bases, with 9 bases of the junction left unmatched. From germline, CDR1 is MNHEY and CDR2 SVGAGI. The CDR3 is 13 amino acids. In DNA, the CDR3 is TGTGCCAGCACCCCGGACAGGGACCGGGGCTACACCTTC. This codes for CASTPDRDRGYTF.

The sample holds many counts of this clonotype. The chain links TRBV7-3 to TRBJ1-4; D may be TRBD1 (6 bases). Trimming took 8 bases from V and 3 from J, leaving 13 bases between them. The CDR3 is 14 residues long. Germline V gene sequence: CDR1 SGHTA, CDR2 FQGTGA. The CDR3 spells CASPKSGANEKLFF. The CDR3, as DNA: TGTGCCAGCCCTAAGTCAGGGGCTAATGAAAAACTGTTTTTT.